A single sample gave rise to the 14 T cell receptor beta chains below, sequenced in a study of T cell repertoires in cytomegalovirus infection. These receptors are not linked to any known antigen. One entry per CDR3 protein, called by TCRdb with MiXCR from the reads. The table includes nearly 700,000 distinct CDR3 sequences, about 30% detected once. Sample: cultured PBMCs, taken from culture after CMV antigen stimulation. The receptors originated from a human donor in good health (CMV status not recorded). Some clones in this sample may be carry-over from other donors' samples.

This clonotype was seen only a few times. The CDR3 spells CASSFRDSGKDTEAFF. The CDR3 nucleotides are TGTGCCAGCAGTTTTAGGGATTCAGGGAAGGACACTGAAGCTTTCTTT. The V and J genes are TRBV6-2 or TRBV6-3 and TRBJ1-1; weak D call: TRBD1 (5 bases). Germline V gene data show CDR1 as MNHEY and CDR2 as SVGEGT. The V end was cut by 4 bases, the J end by 3 bases, with 18 bases between. This CDR3 is 16 amino acids long.

The V call is TRBV7-9, the J call TRBJ2-7; D remains unclear. The V gene lost 4 bases and the J gene lost 6 bases, with 16 bases spanning the gap. Germline CDR1 reads SEHNR; CDR2 reads FQNEAQ (reference sequence). This CDR3 spans 14 amino acids. The CDR3 spells CASSSTTWVGEQYF. Written as DNA, the CDR3 is TGTGCCAGCAGCTCGACGACATGGGTCGGCGAGCAGTACTTC.

The chain is built from TRBV28 and TRBJ2-1; D is unclear. The CDR3 spans 14 residues. The germline V gene encodes CDR1 MDHEN and CDR2 SYDVKM. V dropped 4 bases and J dropped 10 bases, with 17 bases sitting between them. The CDR3 loop is CASSSPGATEEQFF. The CDR3 nucleotides read TGTGCCAGCAGTTCCCCGGGCGCCACGGAGGAGCAGTTCTTC.

This clonotype was seen repeatedly, ten times or more. This chain connects TRBV7-2 to TRBJ2-7, with D tentatively TRBD2 (5 bases). The CDR3 length is 13 residues. In germline, CDR1 is SGHTA, CDR2 FQGNSA. The ends were cut back, 5 bases at V and 6 bases at J, with 14 bases in the middle. Written as DNA, the CDR3 is TGTGCCAGCAGCCCCCTCGGCGGGCGCGAGCAGTACTTC. It yields the protein CASSPLGGREQYF.

The rearrangement joins TRBV7-8 to TRBJ1-2, with 7 bases lining up with TRBD1. In germline, CDR1 is SGHVS, CDR2 FQNEAQ. There are 19 residues in the CDR3. V dropped 1 base and J dropped 6; count of bases not matched to a gene: 20. The DNA for the CDR3 is TGTGCCAGCAGCTTAGAAAGGGGGCGGGTGGTGAGAGGGTCGGATGGCTACACCTTC. Translating gives CASSLERGRVVRGSDGYTF. The whole variable domain, remainder taken from reference TRBV7-8 and TRBJ1-2, is GAGVSQSPRYKVAKRGQDVALRCDPISGHVSLFWYQQALGQGPEFLTYFQNEAQLDKSGLPSDRFFAERPEGSVSTLKIQRTQQEDSAVYLCASSLERGRVVRGSDGYTFGSGTRLTVV.

This chain joins TRBV12-3 or TRBV12-4 and TRBJ1-5; no firm D call. V lost 3 bases to trimming and J lost 7 bases, with 10 bases between them. CDR3 length: 13 amino acids. Written as DNA, the CDR3 is TGTGCCAGCAGTTTTTCAGGTCAGCAGCCCCAGCATTTT. Its protein is CASSFSGQQPQHF.

The J gene is TRBJ1-3, the V gene TRBV18; 7 bases line up with TRBD1. CDR3 length: 17 amino acids. Trimming at V came to 1 base and at J to 4 bases, leaving 10 bases not matched to a gene. Germline loops: CDR1 KGHSH, CDR2 LQKENI. CDR3 nucleotides: TGTGCCAGCTCACCACTTACAGGGGCTCAGGCCGGAAACACCATATATTTT. The encoded protein is CASSPLTGAQAGNTIYF. Supplemented by reference TRBV18 and TRBJ1-3, the full variable domain reads NAGVMQNPRHLVRRRGQEARLRCSPMKGHSHVYWYRQLPEEGLKFMVYLQKENIIDESGMPKERFSAEFPKEGPSILRIQQVVRGDSAAYFCASSPLTGAQAGNTIYFGEGSWLTVV.

CDR3 in DNA: TGTGCCAGCAGCTTAGGACCAGGGGGCAGCTCACCCCTCCACTTT. This encodes CASSLGPGGSSPLHF. The chain combines TRBV7-6 with TRBJ1-6; 8 nucleotides line up with TRBD1. The CDR3 runs to 15 residues. Germline CDR1 is SGHVS and CDR2 is FNYEAQ. With 1 base clipped from V and 10 bases from J, the junction kept 6 bases outside the gene matches.

This clonotype appeared a few times. The chain uses TRBV11-2 and TRBJ2-5; D call uncertain. This CDR3 region has 12 residues. Looked up from germline, CDR1 is SGHAT and CDR2 is FQNNGV. Trimming took off 5 bases at V and 5 bases at J, with 9 bases between the two ends. CDR3 loop: CASSLFDETQYF. CDR3 nucleotides: TGTGCCAGCAGCCTGTTTGACGAGACCCAGTACTTC.

The genes are TRBV15 and TRBJ2-2; D call uncertain. Per germline, CDR1 LNHNV and CDR2 YYDKDF (reference sequence). This CDR3 spans 15 amino acids. Deletions cut 3 bases from V and 0 bases from J, with 8 bases between. For the CDR3, the DNA is TGTGCCACCAGCAGCCAAGGTTCGAACACCGGGGAGCTGTTTTTT. Its protein product is CATSSQGSNTGELFF.

This chain joins TRBV29-1 and TRBJ2-5; tentatively, D is TRBD2 (6 bases). Germline assignment: CDR1 SQVTM and CDR2 ANQGSEA. The CDR3 is 13 residues long. The V end was cut by 6 bases, the J end by 5 bases, with 16 bases between. CDR3 nucleotide sequence: TGCAGCGTGGGGGGTCGGGGGACGGAGACCCAGTACTTC. This translates into CSVGGRGTETQYF.

This rearrangement joins TRBV7-9 to TRBJ2-7; D remains unclear. The V gene's germline CDR1 is SEHNR and CDR2 FQNEAQ (reference sequence). The CDR3 length is 14 residues. V was pared by 5 bases and J by 0 bases, with 11 bases between. Here the CDR3 DNA reads TGTGCCAGCAGCCAGACCGGCATCTCCTACGAGCAGTACTTC. Encoded protein: CASSQTGISYEQYF.

In its sample, this clonotype was seen many times. The chain carries TRBV5-4 and TRBJ2-5; D remains unclear. CDR1 and CDR2 (germline): SGHNT, YYREEE (reference sequence). The CDR3 sequence is 13 residues long. Trimming took off 3 bases at V and 4 bases at J, with 10 bases between the two ends. Written as DNA, the CDR3 is TGTGCCAGCAGCTCCGGTGGAGCAGAGACCCAGTACTTC. It translates to CASSSGGAETQYF.

The rearrangement uses TRBV6-8 and TRBJ2-3; 9 bases line up with TRBD1. The CDR3 loop spans 14 amino acids. Trimming at V came to 7 bases and at J to 5 bases, leaving 7 bases not matched to a gene. CDR1 and CDR2 (germline): MNHGY, SAAAGT. DNA of the CDR3: TGTGCCAGCAAGATACAGGGGGCGGGAGATACGCAGTATTTT. Its translation: CASKIQGAGDTQYF.